These 5 T cell receptor beta chains were all obtained from the same sample, sequenced in a study of cytomegalovirus exposure and HLA in healthy donors. PCR primers comprised 60 Vbeta and 13 Jbeta primers. The assay was immunoSEQ multiplex PCR, and TCRdb's table has in-frame clones only and misses some. The sample data list about 52,000 clones. Sequencing was done on a sample of PBMCs. The receptors derive from an older woman in good health and CMV-seropositive.

The chain links TRBV7-2 to TRBJ1-2; no clear D. This CDR3 has 13 residues. V lost 2 bases and J lost 1, with 5 bases in between. CDR1 is SGHTA, CDR2 FQGNSA, per germline. CDR3 DNA: TGTGCCAGCAGCTTACAGTTTAACTATGGCTACACCTTC. It encodes CASSLQFNYGYTF.

The gene calls are TRBV28 and TRBJ1-5; tentative D call: TRBD1 (5 bases). The CDR3 loop spans 14 amino acids. Germline CDR1 reads MDHEN; CDR2 reads SYDVKM. V was pared by 7 bases and J by 4 bases, with 14 bases between. This CDR3 reads CASTRGTQNQPQHF. The CDR3 nucleotides read TGTGCCAGCACCCGCGGGACCCAGAATCAGCCCCAGCATTTT.

The chain combines TRBV27 with TRBJ2-7, with D perhaps matching TRBD1 (5 bases). Looked up from germline, CDR1 is MNHEY and CDR2 is SMNVEV (reference sequence). The CDR3 spans 12 residues. V was pared by 6 bases and J by 2 bases, with 8 bases between. The CDR3 is CASRDSAYEQYF. The CDR3 DNA sequence: TGTGCCAGCAGAGACAGTGCCTACGAGCAGTACTTC.

The genes are TRBV29-1 and TRBJ1-2; D possibly corresponds to TRBD1 (6 bases). Looked up from germline, CDR1 is SQVTM and CDR2 is ANQGSEA. Trimming left V 2 bases short and J 2 bases short, with 21 bases between. The CDR3 covers 17 residues. CDR3 sequence reads: CSVERWSMGQGNYGYTF. DNA for the CDR3: TGCAGCGTTGAACGATGGTCAATGGGGCAGGGGAACTATGGCTACACCTTC.

The rearrangement uses TRBV6-5 and TRBJ1-2; maybe TRBD1 (6 bases). The CDR3 sequence is 12 residues long. Deletions cut 6 bases from V and 7 bases from J, with 12 bases between. Germline CDR1 is MNHEY and CDR2 is SVGAGI. The CDR3 nucleotides read TGTGCCAGCAGGCCGCAGGGGTCTGGCTACACCTTC. It is translated as CASRPQGSGYTF.